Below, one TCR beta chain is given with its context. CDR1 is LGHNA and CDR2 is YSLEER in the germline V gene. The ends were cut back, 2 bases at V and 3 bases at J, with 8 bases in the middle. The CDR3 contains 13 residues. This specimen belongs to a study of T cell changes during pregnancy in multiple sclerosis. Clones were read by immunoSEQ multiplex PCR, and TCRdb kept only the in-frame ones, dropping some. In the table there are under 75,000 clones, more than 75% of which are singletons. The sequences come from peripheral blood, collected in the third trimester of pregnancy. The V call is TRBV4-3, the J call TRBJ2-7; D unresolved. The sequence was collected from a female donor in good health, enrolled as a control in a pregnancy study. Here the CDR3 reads CASSQSRLYEQYF. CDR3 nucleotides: TGCGCCAGCAGCCAAAGCCGACTCTACGAGCAGTACTTC.